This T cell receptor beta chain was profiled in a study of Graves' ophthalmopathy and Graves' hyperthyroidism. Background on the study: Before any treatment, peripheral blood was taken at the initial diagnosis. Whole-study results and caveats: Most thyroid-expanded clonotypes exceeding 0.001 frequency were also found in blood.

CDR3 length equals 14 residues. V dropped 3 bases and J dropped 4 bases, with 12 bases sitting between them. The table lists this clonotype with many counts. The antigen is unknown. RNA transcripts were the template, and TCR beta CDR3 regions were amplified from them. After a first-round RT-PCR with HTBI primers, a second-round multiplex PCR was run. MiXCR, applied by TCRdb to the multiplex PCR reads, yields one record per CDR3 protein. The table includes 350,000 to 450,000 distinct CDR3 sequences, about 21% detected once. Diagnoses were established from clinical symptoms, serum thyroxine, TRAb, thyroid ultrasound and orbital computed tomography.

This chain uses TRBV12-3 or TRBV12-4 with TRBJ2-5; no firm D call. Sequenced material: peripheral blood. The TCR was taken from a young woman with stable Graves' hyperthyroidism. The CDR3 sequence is CASSLTSGGETQYF. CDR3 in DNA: TGTGCCAGCAGTTTGACATCAGGCGGAGAGACCCAGTACTTC.